This TCR beta chain was sequenced for a study of naive and memory T cell subsets. Separate alpha and beta amplification began at the second PCR step. Germline V lookup: CDR1 LGHNA, CDR2 YSLEER. This CDR3 is 17 amino acids long. With 0 bases clipped from V and 5 bases from J, the junction kept 10 bases outside the gene matches. The beta constant-region primer was an equimolar mix of two oligonucleotides covering TRBC1 and TRBC2. Ligation attached a single-stranded oligonucleotide with a 12-nucleotide UMI and the SP2 primer to the cDNA 3' end. Nested alpha and beta constant-region primers with the SP2 primer drove four PCR rounds on ligated cDNA. TCRdb used MiXCR to reprocess the UMI-ligation and nested PCR reads, holding one entry per CDR3 protein. The repertoire holds 130,000 to 150,000 distinct CDR3 sequences, with about 15% as singletons. Study-wide results and caveats: Over 85% of naive TCR sequences appeared only once, unlike memory subsets.

This clonotype was seen more than once but under ten times. Its antigen remains unknown. Sequenced sample: naive CD4+ T cells from blood. The rearrangement links TRBV4-3 to TRBJ1-2; TRBD1 matches 9 bases. This TCR came from a human donor in good health. In DNA, the CDR3 is TGCGCCAGCAGCCAAGACGCTCGTGGGACAGGGTCGTATGGCTACACCTTC. Its protein product is CASSQDARGTGSYGYTF.